Listed below are T cell receptor beta chains from one sample, sequenced in a study of blood T cells in healthy people across ages. TCRdb independently ran MiXCR on the 5' RACE reads; one entry per CDR3 protein. The repertoire holds around 820,000 distinct CDR3 sequences, with approximately 25% as singletons. This sample also belongs to another study, concerning T cells of mothers and their children.

Material for sequencing was blood. The receptor source for this set is a boy younger than 18 in good health. Each CDR3 is given with its conserved first and last residue. D genes are given only for firm matches. Some rows have no size entry. The others give once, few or many, or a class for an expanded clone.

CDR3 protein	CDR3 DNA	D gene	J gene	V gene	CDR3 length	clone size
CASSFGAAAWRDTIYF	TGTGCCAGCAGTTTTGGGGCCGCGGCGTGGCGAGACACCATATATTTT	.	TRBJ1-3	TRBV12-3/TRBV12-4	16	once
CASSLTYEQYF	TGTGCCAGCAGCCTAACCTACGAGCAGTACTTC	.	TRBJ2-7	TRBV28	11	many
CSAGPTSAGTGELFF	TGCAGTGCTGGACCGACTAGCGCGGGCACCGGGGAGCTGTTTTTT	TRBD2	TRBJ2-2	TRBV20-1	15	.
CATKGGVPTDTQYF	TGTGCCACCAAGGGTGGGGTCCCCACAGATACGCAGTATTTT	.	TRBJ2-3	TRBV24-1	14	few
CASSLLMGAGGYTF	TGTGCCAGCAGCTTATTAATGGGGGCTGGAGGCTACACCTTC	.	TRBJ1-2	TRBV7-9	14	few
CSVEGLGGKYYNEQFF	TGCAGCGTTGAGGGGTTGGGCGGGAAATACTACAATGAGCAGTTCTTC	.	TRBJ2-1	TRBV29-1	16	.
CASSPSGNREKLFF	TGCGCCAGCAGCCCGTCAGGAAACCGGGAAAAACTGTTTTTT	.	TRBJ1-4	TRBV5-1	14	few
CASSLGWAPGDEQYF	TGTGCCAGCAGCTTAGGGTGGGCGCCGGGGGACGAGCAGTACTTC	.	TRBJ2-7	TRBV7-9	15	few
CASSGQGARGANVLTF	TGTGCCAGCAGCGGACAGGGGGCGCGAGGGGCCAACGTCCTGACTTTC	TRBD1	TRBJ2-6	TRBV9	16	few
CASSVDRINEQFF	TGTGCCAGCAGTGTGGACAGAATCAATGAGCAGTTCTTC	.	TRBJ2-1	TRBV2	13	.
CASSLAYMDTEAFF	TGCGCCAGCAGCTTGGCTTATATGGACACTGAAGCTTTCTTT	.	TRBJ1-1	TRBV5-1	14	.
CASSVGENQPQHF	TGTGCCAGCAGTGTAGGGGAGAATCAGCCCCAGCATTTT	.	TRBJ1-5	TRBV2	13	.
CSALSGRAVTGELFF	TGCAGTGCTCTTAGCGGGAGGGCCGTTACCGGGGAGCTGTTTTTT	TRBD2	TRBJ2-2	TRBV20-1	15	.
CASSQEGRHNEQFF	TGCGCCAGCAGCCAAGAAGGCCGCCACAATGAGCAGTTCTTC	.	TRBJ2-1	TRBV4-1	14	.
CASRSPGTANTGELFF	TGTGCCAGTAGAAGCCCGGGGACAGCTAACACCGGGGAGCTGTTTTTT	TRBD1	TRBJ2-2	TRBV19	16	.
CASSLATGQGTGEQFF	TGCGCCAGCAGCTTGGCCACGGGACAGGGGACGGGTGAGCAGTTCTTC	TRBD1	TRBJ2-1	TRBV5-1	16	few
CASSPLGRGPYEQYF	TGTGCCAGCAGCCCCCTGGGAAGGGGGCCATACGAGCAGTACTTC	TRBD1	TRBJ2-7	TRBV7-6	15	.
CASSQDPENTIYF	TGTGCCAGCAGCCAAGATCCTGAAAACACCATATATTTT	.	TRBJ1-3	TRBV3-1	13	.
CAISESRTGELYEQYF	TGTGCCATCAGTGAGTCTAGGACAGGCGAACTCTACGAGCAGTACTTC	TRBD1	TRBJ2-7	TRBV10-3	16	.
CATQRFYYEQYF	TGTGCCACCCAACGGTTCTACTACGAGCAGTACTTC	.	TRBJ2-7	TRBV27	12	.
CSAGTSGRIASYNEQFF	TGCAGCGCCGGGACTAGCGGGAGGATAGCTTCCTACAATGAGCAGTTCTTC	TRBD2	TRBJ2-1	TRBV29-1	17	.
CASSYGVSAGASEQYF	TGTGCCAGCAGTTACGGGGTTAGCGCGGGTGCCTCCGAGCAGTACTTC	.	TRBJ2-7	TRBV6-2/TRBV6-3	16	few
CASSKGFDYGYTF	TGTGCCAGCAGTAAAGGCTTCGACTATGGCTACACCTTC	.	TRBJ1-2	TRBV6-5	13	few
CASSGGAEGSEAFF	TGTGCCAGCAGTGGAGGGGCAGAGGGATCTGAAGCTTTCTTT	.	TRBJ1-1	TRBV6-6	14	once
CASSSWRRGPTAQETQYF	TGTGCCAGCAGCTCCTGGAGAAGGGGACCCACTGCGCAAGAGACCCAGTACTTC	.	TRBJ2-5	TRBV21-1	18	.
CASSSGQNYNEQFF	TGCGCCAGCAGCTCAGGACAGAACTACAATGAGCAGTTCTTC	.	TRBJ2-1	TRBV5-1	14	.
CASSDEGNEQFF	TGCGCCAGCAGCGACGAAGGAAATGAGCAGTTCTTC	.	TRBJ2-1	TRBV4-1	12	.